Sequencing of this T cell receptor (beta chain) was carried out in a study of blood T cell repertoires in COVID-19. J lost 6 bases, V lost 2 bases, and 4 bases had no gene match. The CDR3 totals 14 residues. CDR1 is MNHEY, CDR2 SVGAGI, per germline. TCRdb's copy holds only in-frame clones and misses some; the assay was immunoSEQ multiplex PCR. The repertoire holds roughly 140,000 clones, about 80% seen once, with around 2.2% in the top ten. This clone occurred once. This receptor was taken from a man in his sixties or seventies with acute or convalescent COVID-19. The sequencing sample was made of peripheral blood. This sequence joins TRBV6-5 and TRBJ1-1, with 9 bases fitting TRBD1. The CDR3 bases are TGTGCCAGCAGTTACGGGACAGGGTCGGCTGAAGCTTTCTTT. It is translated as CASSYGTGSAEAFF.